These 26 T cell receptor beta chains originate from one sample sequenced in a study of cytomegalovirus exposure and HLA in healthy donors. With 60 Vbeta and 13 Jbeta primers, the PCR was carried out. Here immunoSEQ multiplex PCR was the method, and the copy in TCRdb shows in-frame clones only, minus some. The repertoire includes 65,000 or so clones, around three quarters of them detected once, and 2.5% to 3.5% sits in the top ten. The sample comprised PBMCs. Source of these receptors: a woman between 35 and 50 years old in good health and CMV-seropositive.

The V call is TRBV30, the J call TRBJ2-1; 9 bases match TRBD2. With V trimmed by 4 bases and J by 6 bases, 4 bases remained unmatched. There are 13 residues in the CDR3. The germline V gene encodes CDR1 GTSNPN and CDR2 SVGIG (reference sequence). DNA for the CDR3: TGTGCCTGGATGGCTAGCGGGATCAATGAGCAGTTCTTC. Its protein is CAWMASGINEQFF.

In DNA, the CDR3 is TGTGCCAGCAACCTGGGGACTGTCTCCTACAATGAGCAGTTCTTC. This gives the protein CASNLGTVSYNEQFF. V is TRBV2 and J is TRBJ2-1; D perhaps matches TRBD2 (6 bases). V gave up 7 bases and J gave up 0 bases, with 13 bases separating them. Germline CDR1 SNHLY, CDR2 FYNNEI. The CDR3 runs 15 residues.

The CDR3 nucleotides are TGTGCCAGCAGTCCCGACAGGGGGCTGGTGATCTCCTACGAGCAGTACTTC. Translated, it gives CASSPDRGLVISYEQYF. The chain has TRBV27 and TRBJ2-7; 10 bases line up with TRBD1. The CDR3 has 17 amino acids. The V gene end was trimmed by 5 bases and the J gene end by 0 bases; junction bases not matched to a gene: 10. Looked up from germline, CDR1 is MNHEY and CDR2 is SMNVEV (reference sequence).

The V call is TRBV18, the J call TRBJ1-6; TRBD1 might be the D (5 bases). V was cut by 1 base and J by 5 bases, with 6 bases left in between. Per germline, CDR1 KGHSH and CDR2 LQKENI. This CDR3 comprises 14 residues. CDR3: CASSPQGHNSPLHF. The CDR3 DNA reads TGTGCCAGCTCACCACAGGGGCATAATTCACCCCTCCACTTT.

This chain joins TRBV27 and TRBJ1-1; 10 bases match TRBD1. CDR1 and CDR2 from the germline V gene are MNHEY and SMNVEV (reference sequence). V lost 0 bases and J lost 6; bases outside the gene matches: 4. The CDR3 is 15 residues long. As DNA, the CDR3 is TGTGCCAGCAGTTTATCGATGACAGGGGGCCCTGAAGCTTTCTTT. Its protein product is CASSLSMTGGPEAFF.

This clone was observed a handful of times. The gene calls are TRBV12-5 and TRBJ1-1, with 7 bases identical to TRBD1. Germline assignment: CDR1 LGHNT and CDR2 FRNRAP. With V trimmed by 6 bases and J by 0 bases, 1 base remained unmatched. This CDR3 has 13 amino acids. DNA for the CDR3: TGTGCTAGTGGCAGGGGGATGAACACTGAAGCTTTCTTT. Translation gives CASGRGMNTEAFF. Combining the CDR3 with reference TRBV12-5 and TRBJ1-1 gives the whole variable domain DARVTQTPRHKVTEMGQEVTMRCQPILGHNTVFWYRQTMMQGLELLAYFRNRAPLDDSGMPKDRFSAEMPDATLATLKIQPSEPRDSAVYFCASGRGMNTEAFFGQGTRLTVV.

This clone was counted a single time. The rearrangement links TRBV7-3 to TRBJ2-2; 7 bases match TRBD2. The V gene end was trimmed by 5 bases and the J gene end by 11 bases; junction bases not matched to a gene: 14. Germline CDR1 is SGHTA and CDR2 is FQGTGA. This CDR3 region has 15 residues. The DNA for the CDR3 is TGTGCCAGCAGCATAAGCCCCGCGGGGGTCGGAGAGCTGTTTTTT. This translates into CASSISPAGVGELFF.

J is TRBJ1-6 and V is TRBV5-1, with unresolved D. The V end was cut by 5 bases, the J end by 10 bases, with 13 bases between. The CDR3 contains 13 residues. Germline CDR1 SGHRS, CDR2 YFSETQ. CDR3 nucleotides: TGCGCCAGCAGGGAGGTCCTAGGGTCACCCCTCCACTTT. It specifies CASREVLGSPLHF.

V is TRBV7-2 and J is TRBJ1-6; D is perhaps TRBD1 (5 bases). Trimming cost V 6 bases and J 8 bases, with 17 bases left between them. The CDR3 has 15 residues. CDR1 SGHTA and CDR2 FQGNSA come from the germline V gene. The CDR3 sequence is CASRELWGFDSPLHF. CDR3 DNA: TGTGCCAGCAGGGAACTATGGGGCTTCGATTCACCCCTCCACTTT.

The chain recombines TRBV19 with TRBJ2-3; the D gene is possibly TRBD1 (6 bases). This CDR3 is built from 12 residues. Between the trimmed V and J ends, which lost 7 bases and 14 bases, there was a span of 19 bases. Looked up from germline, CDR1 is LNHDA and CDR2 is SQIVND (reference sequence). CDR3 DNA sequence: TGTGCCAGTACCTCCAGGGGTACTATTTGGTATTTT. Amino acids: CASTSRGTIWYF.

The rearrangement joins TRBV30 to TRBJ2-2; 10 bases agree with TRBD1. Germline V gives CDR1 GTSNPN, CDR2 SVGIG (reference sequence). This CDR3 is built from 16 residues. The CDR3 bases are TGTGCTGCGAGTCGGGGGGGACAGGGGTTCACCGGGGAGCTGTTTTTT. Residues: CAASRGGQGFTGELFF.

The CDR3 reads CASSFGRNTEAFF. Here the CDR3 DNA reads TGTGCCAGCAGCTTTGGGAGAAACACTGAAGCTTTCTTT. This rearrangement joins TRBV13 to TRBJ1-1; D gene unclear. The CDR3 has 13 residues. Germline CDR1 PRHDT, CDR2 FYEKMQ (reference sequence). Trimming pared 3 bases from V and 2 bases from J, leaving 7 bases between. The entire variable domain, with the rest obtained from reference TRBV13 and TRBJ1-1, is as follows: AAGVIQSPRHLIKEKRETATLKCYPIPRHDTVYWYQQGPGQDPQFLISFYEKMQSDKGSIPDRFSAQQFSDYHSELNMSSLELGDSALYFCASSFGRNTEAFFGQGTRLTVV.

The genes are TRBV4-3 and TRBJ1-4; D uncertain. The V end lost 4 bases, the J end lost 7 bases, and 16 bases lay between the germline ends. This CDR3 has 15 amino acids. CDR1 and CDR2 from the germline V gene are LGHNA and YSLEER. Written as DNA, the CDR3 is TGCGCCAGCAGCCCGGTCCCGGGCGCGGGTGAAAAACTGTTTTTT. It is translated as CASSPVPGAGEKLFF.

The chain is built from TRBV10-3 and TRBJ1-2, with D hard to call. CDR1 ENHRY and CDR2 SYGVKD come from the germline V gene. Trimming took off 2 bases at V and 0 bases at J, with 10 bases between the two ends. The CDR3 has 15 amino acids. The CDR3 is CAISEREGSNYGYTF. CDR3 nucleotide sequence: TGTGCCATCAGTGAGAGGGAGGGTTCTAACTATGGCTACACCTTC.

The chain is built from TRBV6-5 and TRBJ2-3; weak D call: TRBD2 (5 bases). Trimming shortened V by 6 bases and J by 10 bases, and 17 bases separated the two germline ends. Germline CDR1 MNHEY, CDR2 SVGAGI. This CDR3 has 13 amino acids. The CDR3 region has the DNA TGTGCCAGCAGCTATCCTGCCCTGGGAGCGCAGTATTTT. It codes for CASSYPALGAQYF.

The chain uses TRBV5-1 and TRBJ1-1, with D uncertain. CDR1 SGHRS and CDR2 YFSETQ come from the germline V gene. The length of the CDR3 is 12 residues. V dropped 1 base and J dropped 5 bases, with 6 bases sitting between them. Here the CDR3 DNA reads TGCGCCAGCAGCTTGCTTTCTACTGAAGCTTTCTTT. It specifies CASSLLSTEAFF. Combining the CDR3 with reference TRBV5-1 and TRBJ1-1 gives the whole variable domain KAGVTQTPRYLIKTRGQQVTLSCSPISGHRSVSWYQQTPGQGLQFLFEYFSETQRNKGNFPGRFSGRQFSNSRSEMNVSTLELGDSALYLCASSLLSTEAFFGQGTRLTVV.

The V gene is TRBV5-4, the J gene TRBJ2-7; 8 nucleotides line up with TRBD1. J gave up 1 base and V 0 bases, and 6 bases lay outside the gene matches. The germline gives CDR1 SGHNT, CDR2 YYREEE (reference sequence). The CDR3 extends over 16 amino acids. This CDR3 reads CASSLADGTGSYEQYF. In nucleotides, the CDR3 is TGTGCCAGCAGCTTGGCCGACGGGACAGGATCCTACGAGCAGTACTTC.

This chain uses TRBV30 with TRBJ2-5; 8 bases fit TRBD2. The J call may not be correct, given that the DNA end is closer to TRBJ2-7. The CDR3 sequence is 15 residues long. CDR1 and CDR2 (germline): GTSNPN, SVGIG (reference sequence). The CDR3, as DNA: TGTGCCTGGAAGGCCCCGGGGGGGGGCTCCTACGAGCAGTACTTC. This encodes CAWKAPGGGSYEQYF.

The chain uses TRBV6-5 and TRBJ2-3; 8 bases match TRBD2. Germline V gene sequence: CDR1 MNHEY, CDR2 SVGAGI. The CDR3 runs to 13 residues. Losses at the gene ends were 7 bases for V and 2 bases for J; bases not matched to a gene: 2. CDR3 in amino acids: CASKRENTDTQYF. CDR3 sequence (DNA): TGTGCCAGCAAGCGGGAGAACACAGATACGCAGTATTTT.

The chain recombines TRBV27 with TRBJ1-2; D possibly corresponds to TRBD1 (5 bases). The germline V and J ends were trimmed by 5 bases and 8 bases, with 18 bases remaining between them. In germline, CDR1 is MNHEY, CDR2 SMNVEV (reference sequence). CDR3 length equals 14 residues. The CDR3 here is CASSASRQWHGYTF. Written as DNA, the CDR3 is TGTGCCAGCAGTGCCTCGCGACAGTGGCACGGCTACACCTTC.

This clone has only a few counts. This sequence joins TRBV7-2 and TRBJ1-5; D gene unclear. Germline CDR1 is SGHTA and CDR2 is FQGNSA. The CDR3 loop spans 17 amino acids. Between the trimmed V and J ends, which lost 0 bases and 2 bases, there was a span of 14 bases. The CDR3 sequence: CASSLALDRVGNQPQHF. The CDR3 DNA sequence: TGTGCCAGCAGCTTAGCGCTTGACCGGGTGGGCAATCAGCCCCAGCATTTT.

This rearrangement joins TRBV11-2 to TRBJ1-5; D is ambiguous. Trimming took 3 bases from V and 4 from J, leaving 7 bases between them. The CDR3 has 13 amino acids. Germline V gene lookup returns CDR1 SGHAT and CDR2 FQNNGV. For the CDR3, the DNA is TGTGCCAGCAGCTTGGGGAGGAATCAGCCCCAGCATTTT. It encodes CASSLGRNQPQHF.

The J gene is TRBJ1-2, the V gene TRBV5-4; a weak D match, TRBD1 (5 bases). The CDR3 contains 15 residues. Germline CDR1 reads SGHNT; CDR2 reads YYREEE (reference sequence). Trimming removed 2 bases from V and 3 bases from J, with 14 bases in between. CDR3 loop: CASSLLSGADYGYTF. CDR3 DNA: TGTGCCAGCAGCTTACTCAGCGGGGCGGACTATGGCTACACCTTC.

This chain connects TRBV7-6 to TRBJ2-2; D perhaps matches TRBD1 (5 bases). The CDR3 has 14 residues. The V gene's germline CDR1 is SGHVS and CDR2 FNYEAQ. Deletions cut 0 bases from V and 7 bases from J, with 9 bases between. In DNA, the CDR3 is TGTGCCAGCAGCTTAGCGGAAGGGGTCGGGGAGCTGTTTTTT. It codes for CASSLAEGVGELFF.

This chain joins TRBV4-1 and TRBJ1-1; D possibly corresponds to TRBD1 (5 bases). This CDR3 contains 14 residues. V lost 1 base and J 10 bases, leaving 16 bases between the germline ends. CDR1 is MGHRA and CDR2 is YSYEKL in the germline V gene. The CDR3 DNA is TGCGCCAGCAGCCAAGGGGCGGTAGGGGCTTCAGCTTTCTTT. It specifies CASSQGAVGASAFF.

The chain joins TRBV6-5 to TRBJ1-1, with TRBD1 matching 7 bases. Per the germline V gene, CDR1 is MNHEY and CDR2 is SVGAGI. With V trimmed by 0 bases and J by 4 bases, 8 bases remained unmatched. The CDR3 runs 16 residues. CDR3 coding DNA: TGTGCCAGCAGTTACTCGAAGGGGGCCGGTAGCACTGAAGCTTTCTTT. This gives the protein CASSYSKGAGSTEAFF.